Below, 7 T cell receptor beta chains from the same sample are listed, as sequenced in a study of T-cell reconstitution after alpha-beta-depleted transplantation in children. Preparation of the TCRbeta library was carried out with unique molecular identifiers. TCRdb redid the calling of the PCR reads with MiXCR, one entry per CDR3 protein. There are roughly 610,000 distinct CDR3 sequences in the sample; about 10% occur only once, and 4% lies in the top ten. This specimen consisted of PBMCs from the stem cell graft donor, obtained from the stem cell graft. All receptors come from a human donor who donated a stem cell graft to a child with acute myeloid leukemia.

This chain connects TRBV21-1 to TRBJ2-4; the table names TRBD1, a call not compared with the DNA. TRBV21-1 is assigned pseudogene status. The CDR3 has 13 amino acids. The CDR3 region is CARDRKAKNIQYF. The DNA for the CDR3 is TGTGCCAGGGACAGAAAAGCCAAAAACATTCAGTACTTC.

The chain combines TRBV20-1 with TRBJ2-7; a possible D gene is TRBD2 (5 bases). Germline V CDR1 and CDR2: DFQATT, SNEGSKA (reference sequence). This CDR3 spans 13 amino acids. V lost 3 bases and J 1 base, leaving 10 bases between the germline ends. CDR3 bases: TGCAGTGCTAGCCCTGGACTTTCCTACGAGCAGTACTTC. This encodes CSASPGLSYEQYF.

This clonotype appeared many times. The genes are TRBV20-1 and TRBJ2-5; 9 nucleotides agree with TRBD2. J gave up 0 bases and V 6 bases, and 11 bases lay outside the gene matches. CDR3 length: 16 amino acids. Germline CDR1 and CDR2: DFQATT and SNEGSKA (reference sequence). The CDR3 DNA sequence: TGCAGTGCCAGGGCCTGGCGGGAGGGGTACCAAGAGACCCAGTACTTC. Protein: CSARAWREGYQETQYF.

The genes are TRBV19 and TRBJ2-1; 8 bases map to TRBD2. Germline-derived CDR1 and CDR2 are LNHDA and SQIVND (reference sequence). This CDR3 spans 15 amino acids. Trimming cost V 0 bases and J 8 bases; bases outside gene matches: 6. For the CDR3, the DNA is TGTGCCAGTAGTATAGAGGGACTAGGGAGTTATGAGCAGTTCTTC. It translates to CASSIEGLGSYEQFF.

The chain has TRBV6-1 and TRBJ1-5, with D perhaps matching TRBD1 (6 bases). V was shortened by 2 bases and J by 7 bases, with 12 bases between the two germline ends. Germline CDR1 reads MNHNS; CDR2 reads SASEGT. The CDR3 consists of 14 residues. CDR3 nucleotide sequence: TGTGCCAGCAGTGAAATGGGGGGCAGGCAGCCCCAGCATTTT. Protein product: CASSEMGGRQPQHF.

Ten or more counts support this clonotype. CDR3 DNA sequence: TGTGCCAGCAGAGGGACAGGGAGGGAAGGCGGGGAGCTGTTTTTT. It translates to CASRGTGREGGELFF. The chain uses TRBV9 and TRBJ2-2, with TRBD1 matching over 9 bases. The germline V gene encodes CDR1 SGDLS and CDR2 YYNGEE. The V and J ends lost 5 bases and 7 bases, in that order; junction bases with no gene match: 9. The CDR3 runs to 15 residues.

The chain combines TRBV11-2 with TRBJ2-2, with 12 bases that match TRBD1. With V trimmed by 2 bases and J by 2 bases, 3 bases remained unmatched. The CDR3 is made up of 17 amino acids. Germline V CDR1 and CDR2: SGHAT, FQNNGV. As DNA, the CDR3 is TGTGCCAGCAGCTTAACGGGGACAGGGGGCAACACCGGGGAGCTGTTTTTT. It specifies CASSLTGTGGNTGELFF. The full variable domain, completed using reference TRBV11-2 and TRBJ2-2, is EAGVAQSPRYKIIEKRQSVAFWCNPISGHATLYWYQQILGQGPKLLIQFQNNGVVDDSQLPKDRFSAERLKGVDSTLKIQPAKLEDSAVYLCASSLTGTGGNTGELFFGEGSRLTVL.